This T cell receptor beta chain stems from a study of cytomegalovirus exposure and HLA in healthy donors. Germline loops: CDR1 MNHEY, CDR2 SVGAGI. The CDR3 length is 15 residues. The trim removed 2 bases at V and 3 bases at J, leaving 1 base unmatched. The study ran its PCR with 60 Vbeta and 13 Jbeta primers. Sequencing was performed with immunoSEQ multiplex PCR; in TCRdb, only in-frame clones are kept and a portion is missing. The repertoire holds 55,000 or so clones, with 73% as singletons. Sequencing used PBMCs. The sequence was collected from a man younger than 30 in good health and CMV-seronegative. The gene calls are TRBV6-5 and TRBJ2-7; TRBD2 matches 13 bases. CDR3 loop: CASSYGTSGNYEQYF. The CDR3 bases are TGTGCCAGCAGTTACGGGACTAGCGGGAACTACGAGCAGTACTTC.